The source of this TCR beta chain is a study of shared clonotypes between healthy human individuals. Sequencing was performed with immunoSEQ multiplex PCR; in TCRdb, only in-frame clones are kept and a portion is missing. Of over a million clones detected, 98% appear once; the ten largest clones hold approximately 0.45%. Trimming shortened V by 4 bases and J by 0 bases, and 12 bases separated the two germline ends. CDR1 and CDR2 (germline): LGHNA, YSLEER. The CDR3 loop spans 16 amino acids. The donors, healthy adults who were HIV-negative, had experienced no recent acute infections or vaccinations. Material for sequencing was naive CD4+ T cells sorted from blood. Subset in this sample: CD45RA+ positively selected. The chain carries TRBV4-3 and TRBJ2-2; weak D call: TRBD2 (6 bases). The clonotype was recovered from a man aged 30-40 years in good health. The CDR3 is CASSRGAGTNTGELFF. CDR3 nucleotide sequence: TGCGCCAGCAGCCGGGGAGCGGGTACGAACACCGGGGAGCTGTTTTTT.